This T cell receptor beta chain was captured by sequencing in a study of regulatory T cells in long-lasting Graves disease. Overall study results and limits: Newly diagnosed disease favored TRBV20-1 and TRBJ2-1 over persistent disease. With approximately 2,500 shared public clonotypes, persistent patients exceeded new patients, who shared about a thousand.

The time point here: newly diagnosed GD, antithyroid drugs for less than 3 months. After RNA was extracted from PBMCs, the TCR library was made from it. Germline CDR1 LNHDA, CDR2 SQIVND (reference sequence). This CDR3 has 15 amino acids. With V trimmed by 6 bases and J by 3 bases, 9 bases remained unmatched. In building TCR beta libraries, iRepertoire HTBI primers were used together with Arm-PCR of CDR3 regions. Using its own MiXCR run on the multiplex PCR reads, TCRdb lists one record per CDR3 protein. The sample lists some 220,000 distinct CDR3 sequences, roughly a fifth occurring once. This clonotype was seen many times. Its antigen remains unknown. These same records also appear under a second study, on T cells in Graves' hyperthyroidism and ophthalmopathy. This second study notes: The HTBI primer set served for first-round RT-PCR of the TCR CDR3.

The sample was peripheral blood mononuclear cells (PBMCs), taken at new diagnosis, from a patient treated with antithyroid drugs. The rearrangement joins TRBV19 to TRBJ2-5; TRBD1 matches at 8 bases. This TCR was recovered from a woman between 25 and 40 years old with Graves disease. The CDR3 loop reads CASSPSSGGEETQYF. The CDR3 region has the DNA TGTGCCAGTAGCCCATCCTCAGGGGGCGAAGAGACCCAGTACTTC.